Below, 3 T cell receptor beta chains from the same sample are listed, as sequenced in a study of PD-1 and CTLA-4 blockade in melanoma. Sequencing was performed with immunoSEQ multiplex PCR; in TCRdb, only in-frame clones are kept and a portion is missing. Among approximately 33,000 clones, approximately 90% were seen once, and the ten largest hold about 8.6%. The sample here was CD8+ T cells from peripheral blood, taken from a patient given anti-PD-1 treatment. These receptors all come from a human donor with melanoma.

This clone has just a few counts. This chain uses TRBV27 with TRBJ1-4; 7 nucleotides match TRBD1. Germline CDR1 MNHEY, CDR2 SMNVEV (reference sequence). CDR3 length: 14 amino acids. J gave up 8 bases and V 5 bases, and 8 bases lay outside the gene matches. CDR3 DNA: TGTGCCAGCAGTCCCCAGGGGGGTATGGAAAAACTGTTTTTT. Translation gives CASSPQGGMEKLFF.

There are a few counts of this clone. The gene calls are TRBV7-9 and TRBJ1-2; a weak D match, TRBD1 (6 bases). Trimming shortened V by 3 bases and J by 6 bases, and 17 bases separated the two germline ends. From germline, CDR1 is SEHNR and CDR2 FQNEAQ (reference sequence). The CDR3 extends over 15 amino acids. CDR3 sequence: CASSFTGPAVDGYTF. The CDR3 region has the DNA TGTGCCAGCAGCTTTACAGGGCCTGCGGTGGATGGCTACACCTTC.

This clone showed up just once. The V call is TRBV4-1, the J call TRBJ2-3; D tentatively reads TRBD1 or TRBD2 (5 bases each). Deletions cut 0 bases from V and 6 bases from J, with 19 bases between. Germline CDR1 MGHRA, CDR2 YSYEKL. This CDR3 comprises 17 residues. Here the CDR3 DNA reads TGCGCCAGCAGCCAAGAGGAGGATTGGGGCTTGAGGGATACGCAGTATTTT. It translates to CASSQEEDWGLRDTQYF.